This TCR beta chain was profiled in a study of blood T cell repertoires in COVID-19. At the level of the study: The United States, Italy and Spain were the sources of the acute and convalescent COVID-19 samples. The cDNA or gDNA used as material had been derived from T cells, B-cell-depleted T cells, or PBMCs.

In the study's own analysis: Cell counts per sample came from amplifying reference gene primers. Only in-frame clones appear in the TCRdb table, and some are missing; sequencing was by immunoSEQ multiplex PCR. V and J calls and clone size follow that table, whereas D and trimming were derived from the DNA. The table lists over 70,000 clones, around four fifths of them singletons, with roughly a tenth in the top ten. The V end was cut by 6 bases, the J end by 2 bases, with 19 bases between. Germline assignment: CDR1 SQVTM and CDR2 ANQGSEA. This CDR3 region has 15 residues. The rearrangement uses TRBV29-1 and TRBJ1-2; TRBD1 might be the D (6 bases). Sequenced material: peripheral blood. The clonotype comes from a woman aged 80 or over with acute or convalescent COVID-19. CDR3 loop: CSVPRKGTGNYGYTF. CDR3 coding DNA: TGCAGCGTGCCCCGAAAGGGCACAGGGAACTATGGCTACACCTTC.